This T cell receptor beta chain came from a study of CD8 T cells in ankylosing spondylitis. General study findings and limits: Apparently characteristic of ankylosing spondylitis blood was a TCR beta motif (about 8 highly homologous variants). CD8+ cells made up the disease-linked clones, which were relatively rare in peripheral blood.

Quantitative 5'-RACE with molecular barcodes was used to make the TCR beta libraries. MiXCR was run by TCRdb on the 5' RACE reads, yielding one entry per CDR3 protein. The sample holds roughly 90,000 distinct CDR3 sequences, just under 9% seen once. This clonotype has just a few counts. The antigen is not known. V dropped 0 bases and J dropped 8 bases, with 16 bases sitting between them. The germline V gene has CDR1 DFQATT and CDR2 SNEGSKA (reference sequence). This CDR3 region has 14 residues. This receptor was obtained from a male donor with ankylosing spondylitis. Sequenced: blood, either unsorted or a sorted T cell fraction (not recorded which). The genes are TRBV20-1 and TRBJ1-1; no firm D call. The CDR3 sequence: CSARDRSTRQEAFF. The DNA of the CDR3 is TGCAGTGCTAGAGATCGGAGTACCCGCCAGGAAGCTTTCTTT.